This T cell receptor (beta chain) was sequenced for a study of blood T cell repertoires in COVID-19. Study in general: Specimens from acute and convalescent COVID-19 originated in the United States, Italy and Spain. The cDNA or gDNA used as material had been derived from T cells, B-cell-depleted T cells, or PBMCs.

The CDR3 covers 13 residues. Trimming cost V 7 bases and J 3 bases; bases outside gene matches: 4. Germline values: CDR1 MDHEN, CDR2 SYDVKM. Data came from immunoSEQ multiplex PCR; TCRdb stores just in-frame clones and leaves some out. This sample has roughly 380,000 clones, with about 89% found just once. This sequence originates from a woman in her 40s with COVID-19, enrolled during active disease. The sequencing sample was made of peripheral blood. The V gene is TRBV28, the J gene TRBJ2-7; 9 bases map to TRBD2. Here the CDR3 reads CASTGTSFYEQYF. CDR3 coding DNA: TGTGCCAGCACCGGGACTAGCTTCTACGAGCAGTACTTC.